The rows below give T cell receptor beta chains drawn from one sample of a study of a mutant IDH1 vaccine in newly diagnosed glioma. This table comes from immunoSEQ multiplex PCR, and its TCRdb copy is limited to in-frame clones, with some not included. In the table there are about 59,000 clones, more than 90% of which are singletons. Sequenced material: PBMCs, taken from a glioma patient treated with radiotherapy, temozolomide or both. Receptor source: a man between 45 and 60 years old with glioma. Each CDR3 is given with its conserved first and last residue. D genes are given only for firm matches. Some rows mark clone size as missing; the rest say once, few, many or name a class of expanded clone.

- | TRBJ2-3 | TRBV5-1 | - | CASSFGTSDTQYF | TGCGCCAGCAGCTTCGGGACCTCCGATACGCAGTATTTT
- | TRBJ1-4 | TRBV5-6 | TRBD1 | CASSPWDRTTNEKLFF | TGTGCCAGCAGCCCCTGGGACAGAACAACTAATGAAAAACTGTTTTTT
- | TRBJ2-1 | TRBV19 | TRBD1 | CASSKGQAYNEQFF | TGTGCCAGTAGTAAAGGACAGGCCTACAATGAGCAGTTCTTC
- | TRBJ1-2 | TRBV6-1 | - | CASTQDRTDGYTF | TGTGCCAGCACCCAGGACAGAACAGATGGCTACACCTTC
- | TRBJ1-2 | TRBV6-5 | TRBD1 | CASSDRGRSYGYTF | TGTGCCAGCAGCGACAGGGGGAGGTCCTATGGCTACACCTTC
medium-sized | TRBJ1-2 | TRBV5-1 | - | CASSRLNRGPGNYGYTF | TGCGCCAGCAGCCGATTGAATCGGGGCCCGGGGAACTATGGCTACACCTTC
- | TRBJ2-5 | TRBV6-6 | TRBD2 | CASRFSSGQETQYF | TGTGCCAGCAGATTTTCTAGCGGCCAAGAGACCCAGTACTTC
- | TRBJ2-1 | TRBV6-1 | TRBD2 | CASSERLAGVVEQFF | TGTGCCAGCAGTGAACGACTAGCGGGAGTCGTTGAGCAGTTCTTC
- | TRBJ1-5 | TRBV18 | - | CASSPPGSDNQPQHF | TGTGCCAGCTCACCACCAGGGTCGGACAATCAGCCCCAGCATTTT
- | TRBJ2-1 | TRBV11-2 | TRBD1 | CASSLGGTGGPTQANEQFF | TGTGCCAGCAGCTTAGGTGGGACAGGGGGCCCCACACAGGCCAATGAGCAGTTCTTC
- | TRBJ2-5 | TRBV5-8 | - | CASSRELLARAQETQYF | TGTGCCAGCAGCCGAGAACTCCTTGCGAGGGCCCAAGAGACCCAGTACTTC
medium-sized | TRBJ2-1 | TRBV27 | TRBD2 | CASSFSGMANEQFF | TGTGCCAGCAGTTTCAGCGGGATGGCAAATGAGCAGTTCTTC
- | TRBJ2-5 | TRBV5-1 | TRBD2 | CASSSSLAGGVETQYF | TGCGCCAGCAGCTCCTCCTTAGCGGGAGGGGTAGAGACCCAGTACTTC
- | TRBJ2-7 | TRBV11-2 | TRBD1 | CASSSGQATYEQYF | TGTGCCAGCAGCTCGGGACAGGCAACCTACGAGCAGTACTTC
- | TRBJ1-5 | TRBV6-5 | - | CASRQNSNQPQHF | TGTGCCAGCAGACAGAATAGCAATCAGCCCCAGCATTTT
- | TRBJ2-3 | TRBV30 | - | CAWSDYALNTDTQYF | TGTGCCTGGAGCGACTACGCCCTCAACACAGATACGCAGTATTTT